This is a list of T cell receptor beta chains from one sample in a study of blood T cell repertoires in COVID-19. Method: immunoSEQ multiplex PCR; TCRdb's copy keeps in-frame clones and lacks some. The table records 100,000 to 150,000 clones, roughly 69% of them present only once. Sample: peripheral blood. The receptors were sampled from a woman in her 70s with acute or convalescent COVID-19. Both conserved end residues are part of each CDR3. Each record gives: V gene, J gene, D gene, clone size, CDR3 protein, CDR3 DNA. A D gene is named only where the DNA matches it firmly. The listing skips clone size in some rows; elsewhere it reads once, few, many or a size class.

TRBV5-4,TRBJ2-6,.,once,CAGWTSGANVLTF,TGTGCCGGATGGACTTCTGGGGCCAACGTCCTGACTTTC
TRBV5-1,TRBJ1-2,.,.,CASSLGGQRGYTF,TGCGCCAGCAGCTTGGGGGGGCAGCGAGGCTACACCTTC
TRBV7-6,TRBJ2-3,TRBD1,.,CASSLETGSTDTQYF,TGTGCCAGCAGCTTAGAGACAGGGAGCACAGATACGCAGTATTTT
TRBV3-1/TRBV3-2,TRBJ2-7,TRBD2,.,CASSPGLAGTYEQYF,TGTGCCAGCAGCCCGGGACTAGCGGGGACCTACGAGCAGTACTTC
TRBV5-4,TRBJ2-3,TRBD2,once,CASSSTGGLRDTQYF,TGTGCCAGCAGCTCAACCGGGGGGTTGAGAGATACGCAGTATTTT
TRBV7-8,TRBJ1-2,.,.,CASSLAGQSANYGYTF,TGTGCCAGCAGCTTAGCGGGACAATCAGCTAACTATGGCTACACCTTC
TRBV7-8,TRBJ2-5,TRBD2,.,CASSIRLAGVRQETQYF,TGTGCCAGCAGCATCAGACTAGCGGGAGTGAGGCAAGAGACCCAGTACTTC
TRBV27,TRBJ2-1,.,.,CASSRGSLYNEQFF,TGTGCCAGCAGCCGCGGCAGTTTATACAATGAGCAGTTCTTC
TRBV7-9,TRBJ2-6,TRBD2,.,CATFTAGGHGSGANVLTF,TGTGCCACCTTCACGGCGGGAGGGCATGGCTCTGGGGCCAACGTCCTGACTTTC
TRBV11-2,TRBJ1-2,TRBD1,.,CASSPSRDRQNTF,TGTGCCAGCAGCCCGTCTCGGGACAGACAAAACACCTTC
TRBV6-5,TRBJ2-6,.,.,CASIISGANVLTF,TGTGCCAGCATTATCTCTGGGGCCAACGTCCTGACTTTC
TRBV28,TRBJ1-1,.,.,CASSDRDTEAFF,TGTGCCAGCAGTGACCGGGACACTGAAGCTTTCTTT
TRBV2,TRBJ1-2,.,.,CASRPPGQERSGYGYTF,TGTGCCAGCCGACCTCCGGGACAAGAAAGGAGTGGCTATGGCTACACCTTC
TRBV9,TRBJ1-1,.,few,CASSVGRGLGTEAFF,TGTGCCAGCAGCGTAGGTAGGGGCCTCGGCACTGAAGCTTTCTTT
TRBV15,TRBJ2-7,TRBD1,.,CATSRTGGYEQYF,TGTGCCACCAGCCGGACAGGGGGCTACGAGCAGTACTTC
TRBV6-5,TRBJ1-4,.,once,CASSLLRATNEKLFF,TGTGCCAGTAGCCTCCTAAGAGCAACTAATGAAAAACTGTTTTTT
TRBV28,TRBJ2-7,TRBD1,.,CASSISHRGMNEQYF,TGTGCCAGCAGTATAAGCCACAGGGGGATGAACGAGCAGTACTTC
TRBV18,TRBJ2-3,TRBD2,few,CASSPRTSGSMGTDTQYF,TGTGCCAGCTCACCTCGAACTAGCGGGTCTATGGGCACAGATACGCAGTATTTT
TRBV19,TRBJ2-1,TRBD2,.,CASSIGGSGAPYNEQFF,TGTGCCAGTAGTATAGGGGGTAGCGGGGCCCCCTACAATGAGCAGTTCTTC